The T cell receptor beta chain described here comes from a study of beta chain features in type 1 diabetes. Study findings and constraints: It was among patients, rather than healthy donors, that naive, central memory and Treg TCRB repertoires appeared more similar. Among all four CD4+ subsets, Type 1 diabetes patients had TCRB CDR3s that were moderately but significantly shorter.

A single heparinised blood sample, averaging approximately 100 mL, was obtained per donor. Sorting produced populations that all topped 98% purity. This clone has more than one count but fewer than ten. Antigen unknown. Expressed TCRB transcripts were sequenced after all isolated RNA was converted to cDNA. Clones were sequenced by immunoSEQ multiplex PCR, and TCRdb holds only the in-frame ones, with some missing. This table holds tens of thousands of clones, approximately 74% found once. V was clipped by 7 bases and J by 3 bases, with 12 bases between them. CDR1 is SQVTM, CDR2 ANQGSEA, per germline. The CDR3 runs 12 residues.

V usage is TRBV29-1 and J usage is TRBJ1-2, with D possibly TRBD1 on 6 matching bases. The sample taken for sequencing was Tregs from blood. The sequence was collected from a woman between 40 and 50 years old in good health. This CDR3 is CSGDTEDYGYTF. For the CDR3, the DNA is TGCAGCGGGGACACTGAGGACTATGGCTACACCTTC.